Following are 10 T cell receptor beta chains from one sample sequenced in a study of T cells in Graves' hyperthyroidism and ophthalmopathy (dated by TCRdb to 2018 to 2020). The library relied on multiplex PCR. TCRdb shows the sequencer as Illumina HiSeq 2000. The TCR beta CDR3 regions were amplified from the RNA transcripts. A first-round RT-PCR of the TCR CDR3 used the HTBI primer set with the Qiagen OneStep RT-PCR kit. TCRdb reanalyzed the raw reads on its own, using fastp at Q25 for trimming and MiXCR for clone calling, and kept in-frame beta chains. Here each entry gathers all rows of one CDR3 protein and keeps the most common genes and DNA. The sample table shows about 500,000 distinct CDR3 sequences, and 16% are seen once. Jointly, the top ten make up about 17% of the sample. Source material: blood. The receptors stem from a woman younger than 35 with Graves' hyperthyroidism.

This clonotype was detected ten times or more. The chain recombines TRBV7-9 with TRBJ2-1, with TRBD1 identical over 7 bases. From germline, CDR1 is SEHNR and CDR2 FQNEAQ (reference sequence). After removal of 4 bases from V and 7 bases from J, the junction contained 16 bases not matched to a gene. CDR3 size: 17 residues. The CDR3 protein is CASSSPNTRGKVNEQFF. DNA for the CDR3: TGTGCCAGCAGCTCACCCAATACCAGGGGGAAGGTTAATGAGCAGTTCTTC.

This clonotype has a count of ten or more. The V gene is TRBV27, the J gene TRBJ2-7, with D perhaps matching TRBD2 (5 bases). CDR1 and CDR2 from the germline V gene are MNHEY and SMNVEV (reference sequence). The CDR3 contains 16 residues. V was trimmed by 2 bases and J by 3 bases, leaving 17 bases between them. The CDR3 DNA reads as TGTGCCAGCAGTTTAGGAGGCCTCACCCCATTCTACGAGCAGTACTTC. It yields the protein CASSLGGLTPFYEQYF.

This clonotype was seen just once. The chain links TRBV30 to TRBJ2-7; 9 bases match TRBD1. Germline V CDR1 and CDR2: GTSNPN, SVGIG (reference sequence). V shed 4 bases and J 3 bases; nucleotides not matched to a gene: 4. The CDR3 length is 13 residues. The CDR3 region is CAWTRTGVYEQYF. The DNA for the CDR3 is TGTGCCTGGACCAGGACAGGGGTCTACGAGCAGTACTTC.

Comment on this clonotype: With a much larger clone just one base away, this may be a read error. The chain links TRBV5-4 to TRBJ1-1; D unclear. With 4 bases removed from V and 1 base from J, the gap between germline ends came to 17 bases. Germline CDR1 SGHNT, CDR2 YYREEE (reference sequence). There are 16 residues in the CDR3. CDR3 residues: CASSLGPTNRNTEAFF. The CDR3 nucleotides are TGTGCCAGCAGCCTCGGACCGACCAATCGGAACACTGAAGCTTTCTTT.

The chain uses TRBV9 and TRBJ1-3; D perhaps matches TRBD1 (5 bases). The V gene's germline CDR1 is SGDLS and CDR2 YYNGEE. CDR3 length: 15 residues. The V and J ends lost 0 bases and 4 bases respectively, with 11 bases between them. The CDR3 protein is CASSVEPGTGNTIYF. For the CDR3, the DNA is TGTGCCAGCAGCGTAGAGCCAGGGACGGGAAACACCATATATTTT.

The chain links TRBV30 to TRBJ2-3, with D possibly matching TRBD1 (6 bases). The V gene's germline CDR1 is GTSNPN and CDR2 SVGIG (reference sequence). The CDR3 is 13 amino acids. Trimming stripped 7 bases from V and 3 bases from J, with 14 bases between. The CDR3 DNA reads as TGTGCCTCACGACAGGCGGCAACAGATACGCAGTATTTT. Translation gives CASRQAATDTQYF.

Points on this clonotype: A much bigger clone sits one base away, suggesting this may be a read error. The chain carries TRBV5-1 and TRBJ2-3; TRBD2 might be the D (5 bases). Germline V lookup: CDR1 SGHRS, CDR2 YFSETQ. Deletions cut 1 base from V and 2 bases from J, with 17 bases between. This CDR3 is 17 amino acids long. CDR3 residues: CASSLRLATPITDTQYF. As DNA, the CDR3 is TGCGCCAGCAGCTTGAGGCTAGCAACTCCTATCACAGATACGCAGTATTTT.

Details on this clonotype: This sequence may be a read error, since a much larger clone differs from it by one base. The J gene is TRBJ1-1, the V gene TRBV10-3, with 9 bases fitting TRBD1. After removal of 4 bases from V and 6 bases from J, the junction contained 15 bases not matched to a gene. CDR1 is ENHRY, CDR2 SYGVKD, per germline. The CDR3 runs to 17 residues. CDR3 sequence (DNA): TGTGCCATCAGTGGGTTCGGACAGGGGATGAAGGACGCTGAAGCTTTCTTT. Translation: CAISGFGQGMKDAEAFF.

This clonotype was picked up many times. The rearrangement joins TRBV29-1 to TRBJ1-2; 7 bases map to TRBD1. The V segment lost 3 bases and the J segment 6 bases; nucleotides outside the gene matches: 7. Looked up from germline, CDR1 is SQVTM and CDR2 is ANQGSEA. This CDR3 contains 13 residues. CDR3 DNA sequence: TGCAGCGTTGAGTCCACAGGGGAGGATGGCTACACCTTC. This translates into CSVESTGEDGYTF. Using reference TRBV29-1 and TRBJ1-2 for the parts outside the CDR3, the full variable domain is SAVISQKPSRDICQRGTSLTIQCQVDSQVTMMFWYRQQPGQSLTLIATANQGSEATYESGFVIDKFPISRPNLTFSTLTVSNMSPEDSSIYLCSVESTGEDGYTFGSGTRLTVV.

The sample holds many counts of this clonotype. The rearrangement links TRBV20-1 to TRBJ2-4, with a weak D call TRBD1 (5 bases). Germline CDR1 and CDR2: DFQATT and SNEGSKA (reference sequence). This CDR3 contains 13 residues. The germline V and J ends were trimmed by 6 bases and 0 bases, with 9 bases remaining between them. CDR3 in DNA: TGCAGTGCCAGGGAATTAGCCAAAAACATTCAGTACTTC. Protein product: CSARELAKNIQYF.